The 23 T cell receptor beta chains given below trace back to one sample, sequenced in a study of control samples from healthy donors and cancer patients. The repertoire was sequenced with immunoSEQ multiplex PCR; TCRdb's copy has only in-frame clones and lacks some. Here the sample spans about 53,000 clones, roughly 87% being singletons. The sample comprised PBMCs. Every receptor here comes from a man between 60 and 75 years old with head and neck cancer.

The V call is TRBV2, the J call TRBJ1-6, with D hard to call. The CDR3 contains 14 residues. Germline CDR1 is SNHLY and CDR2 is FYNNEI. Trimming pared 6 bases from V and 5 bases from J, leaving 11 bases between. The CDR3 is CASSSLVNNSPLHF. The CDR3, as DNA: TGTGCCAGCAGCAGTTTGGTGAATAATTCACCCCTCCACTTT.

The rearrangement uses TRBV29-1 and TRBJ1-3; D is unresolved. The germline gives CDR1 SQVTM, CDR2 ANQGSEA. Deletions cut 4 bases from V and 3 bases from J, with 13 bases between. This CDR3 is built from 14 residues. The CDR3, as DNA: TGCAGCGTTGTGGAGGTCGGTGGTGGAAACACCATATATTTT. It is translated as CSVVEVGGGNTIYF.

The chain joins TRBV29-1 to TRBJ2-3; weak D call: TRBD2 (6 bases). This CDR3 has 13 residues. Germline CDR1 reads SQVTM; CDR2 reads ANQGSEA. Trimming stripped 7 bases from V and 1 base from J, with 12 bases between. The CDR3 DNA reads TGCAGCGCAGATCCGGGGGGCACAGATACGCAGTATTTT. Amino acids: CSADPGGTDTQYF.

V gene TRBV30 combines with J gene TRBJ2-6; D unresolved. In germline, CDR1 is GTSNPN, CDR2 SVGIG (reference sequence). The CDR3 sequence is 12 residues long. V lost 3 bases and J 8 bases, leaving 8 bases between the germline ends. CDR3 nucleotides: TGTGCCTGGAGGGGGTCGACCAACGTCCTGACTTTC. Protein product: CAWRGSTNVLTF.

V gene TRBV6-6 combines with J gene TRBJ2-3, with D unclear. The CDR3 has 14 amino acids. Germline CDR1 and CDR2: MNHNY and SVGAGI (reference sequence). Trimming removed 0 bases from V and 3 bases from J, with 7 bases in between. CDR3 in amino acids: CASSYSRETDTQYF. In nucleotides, the CDR3 is TGTGCCAGCAGTTACTCTAGGGAAACAGATACGCAGTATTTT.

This clone appeared once. The chain has TRBV2 and TRBJ1-1; a possible D gene is TRBD1 (5 bases). The CDR3 runs 15 residues. The V gene lost 6 bases and the J gene lost 3 bases, with 17 bases spanning the gap. In germline, CDR1 is SNHLY, CDR2 FYNNEI. The CDR3 loop is CASSAQGTGDTEAFF. The CDR3 bases are TGTGCCAGCAGCGCCCAGGGAACCGGGGACACTGAAGCTTTCTTT.

The J gene is TRBJ1-2, the V gene TRBV7-9; the D is unclear. The CDR3 loop spans 16 amino acids. CDR1 SEHNR and CDR2 FQNEAQ come from the germline V gene (reference sequence). Trimming took off 5 bases at V and 7 bases at J, with 23 bases between the two ends. This CDR3 is CASSRSGLEQAVGYTF. In DNA, the CDR3 is TGTGCCAGCAGCCGATCAGGACTGGAGCAGGCGGTTGGCTACACCTTC.

The gene calls are TRBV6-1 and TRBJ1-5; D is uncertain. The CDR3 spans 14 residues. The germline V gene has CDR1 MNHNS and CDR2 SASEGT. With 3 bases removed from V and 4 bases from J, the gap between germline ends came to 10 bases. CDR3 loop: CASSDPGANQPQHF. CDR3 nucleotides: TGTGCCAGCAGTGATCCTGGAGCGAATCAGCCCCAGCATTTT.

This chain links TRBV7-2 with TRBJ2-7; the match to TRBD1 covers 7 bases. The CDR3 spans 15 residues. Germline V gene lookup returns CDR1 SGHTA and CDR2 FQGNSA. The J segment lost 2 bases and the V segment lost 5 bases, leaving 9 bases of the junction unmatched. As DNA, the CDR3 is TGTGCCAGCAGCCTCAGACAGGGATGGGCCTACGAGCAGTACTTC. This encodes CASSLRQGWAYEQYF.

This chain uses TRBV28 with TRBJ2-3; D may match TRBD1 or TRBD2 (6 bases each). The V gene's germline CDR1 is MDHEN and CDR2 SYDVKM. Trimming left V 6 bases short and J 4 bases short, with 17 bases between. This CDR3 contains 15 residues. This CDR3 reads CASSKGGRNPDTQYF. The CDR3 DNA reads as TGTGCCAGCAGCAAAGGGGGGAGAAACCCAGATACGCAGTATTTT.

This chain connects TRBV19 to TRBJ1-1; D ambiguous. Per germline, CDR1 LNHDA and CDR2 SQIVND (reference sequence). The CDR3 is 14 amino acids. Trimming shortened V by 5 bases and J by 0 bases, and 10 bases separated the two germline ends. CDR3 in DNA: TGTGCCAGTAGTGTCGCCACACTGAACACTGAAGCTTTCTTT. This codes for CASSVATLNTEAFF.

The genes are TRBV6-5 and TRBJ1-5; no clear D. Per germline, CDR1 MNHEY and CDR2 SVGAGI. This CDR3 region has 15 residues. V was clipped by 6 bases and J by 6 bases, with 18 bases between them. The CDR3: CASRPTNPDPQPQHF. The CDR3 bases are TGTGCCAGCAGGCCGACGAACCCAGACCCTCAGCCCCAGCATTTT.

The rearrangement links TRBV7-2 to TRBJ2-1; perhaps TRBD2 as D (6 bases). Per the germline V gene, CDR1 is SGHTA and CDR2 is FQGNSA. The ends were cut back, 3 bases at V and 1 base at J, with 13 bases in the middle. This CDR3 is 16 amino acids long. CDR3 coding DNA: TGTGCCAGCAGCTTGAGCCGGGAGCGGTCCTACAATGAGCAGTTCTTC. Translated, it gives CASSLSRERSYNEQFF.

This chain joins TRBV10-1 and TRBJ2-7, with TRBD2 matching over 14 bases. Germline V lookup: CDR1 WNHNN, CDR2 SYGVQD (reference sequence). The CDR3 totals 15 residues. With 6 bases clipped from V and 5 bases from J, the junction kept 6 bases outside the gene matches. The CDR3: CASRGLAGALDEQYF. In DNA form, the CDR3 reads TGCGCCAGCAGGGGACTAGCGGGAGCTCTCGACGAGCAGTACTTC.

Comments on this clone: An end of the junction does not agree with germline; a read error may underlie this. The chain is built from TRBV4-3 and TRBJ2-1; D may be TRBD2 (7 bases). The CDR3 loop spans 14 amino acids. Per the germline V gene, CDR1 is LGHNA and CDR2 is YSLEER. The CDR3 nucleotides read TGCGCCAGCAGTCAAGAGGGGGGGGCTCGAGAGCAGTTCTTC. Amino acid sequence: CASSQEGGAREQFF.

This chain links TRBV7-2 with TRBJ2-3; tentative D call: TRBD1 (5 bases). The CDR3 is 14 amino acids. V lost 2 bases and J lost 3, with 9 bases in between. CDR1 is SGHTA and CDR2 is FQGNSA in the germline V gene. The CDR3 DNA sequence: TGTGCCAGCAGCTTAAGGACACAAACAGATACGCAGTATTTT. As protein: CASSLRTQTDTQYF.

The gene calls are TRBV11-3 and TRBJ2-5; D assignment may be TRBD1 or TRBD2 (5 bases each). V was shortened by 5 bases and J by 5 bases, with 12 bases between the two germline ends. The CDR3 covers 13 residues. Germline CDR1 SGHNT, CDR2 YENEEA. CDR3 loop: CASSRGGGETQYF. The CDR3 nucleotides are TGTGCCAGCAGCCGGGGCGGCGGGGAGACCCAGTACTTC.

This clone was seen just once. The chain is built from TRBV5-1 and TRBJ2-1; D may correspond to TRBD1 or TRBD2 (5 bases each). CDR3 size: 13 residues. The germline V and J ends were trimmed by 1 base and 14 bases, with 16 bases remaining between them. The germline CDR1 and CDR2 sequences are SGHRS and YFSETQ. As DNA, the CDR3 is TGCGCCAGCAGCTTGTCGGGGCCCAGGGCCAAGTTCTTC. Encoded protein: CASSLSGPRAKFF.

The chain is built from TRBV6-5 and TRBJ1-4, with 8 bases that match TRBD1. Germline V lookup: CDR1 MNHEY, CDR2 SVGAGI. V lost 7 bases, J lost 6 bases, and 7 bases stayed unmatched. The CDR3 is 14 residues long. The DNA of the CDR3 is TGTGCCAGCACCGGACAGGGAGGATATGAAAAACTGTTTTTT. Its translation is CASTGQGGYEKLFF.

The V and J genes are TRBV19 and TRBJ1-2, with 9 bases matching TRBD1. V was pared by 4 bases and J by 4 bases, with 4 bases of the junction left unmatched. The V gene's germline CDR1 is LNHDA and CDR2 SQIVND (reference sequence). CDR3 length: 14 amino acids. CDR3 nucleotides: TGTGCCAGTAGTAATGGGGACAGGGTCTATGGCTACACCTTC. Translating it yields CASSNGDRVYGYTF.

Written as DNA, the CDR3 is TGCGCCAGCAGCCAAGACACGTCTGCGGATCAGCCCCAGCATTTT. As protein: CASSQDTSADQPQHF. The J gene is TRBJ1-5, the V gene TRBV4-3; D remains ambiguous. CDR1 is LGHNA and CDR2 is YSLEER in the germline V gene. Trimming removed 0 bases from V and 5 bases from J, with 11 bases in between. The CDR3 is 15 amino acids.

The V and J genes are TRBV6-6 and TRBJ1-2; D may be TRBD1 (6 bases). This CDR3 contains 14 residues. Germline V gives CDR1 MNHNY, CDR2 SVGAGI (reference sequence). Trimming removed 4 bases at V and 3 bases at J, with 12 bases between. The CDR3 nucleotides are TGTGCCAGCAGTTTTCCAGGGGCAGACTATGGCTACACCTTC. It encodes CASSFPGADYGYTF.

This clone is medium-sized (0.01 to 0.1%) in the sample. V usage is TRBV5-1 and J usage is TRBJ2-7; D possibly corresponds to TRBD1 (6 bases). The CDR3 has 15 amino acids. Germline CDR1 reads SGHRS; CDR2 reads YFSETQ. V dropped 4 bases and J dropped 5 bases, with 19 bases sitting between them. This CDR3 reads CASSPQGLVVHEQYF. CDR3 DNA sequence: TGCGCCAGCAGCCCTCAGGGGCTAGTTGTCCACGAGCAGTACTTC.